This entry lists 18 T cell receptor beta chains sequenced from one sample in a study of cytotoxic CD8 clonotypes in ibrutinib-treated CLL. Sequenced by immunoSEQ multiplex PCR; TCRdb stores in-frame clones only, minus some. The table shows roughly 190,000 clones, with around 72% occurring only once. This material consisted of PBMCs, taken after 24 months of ibrutinib treatment. The receptors here all came from a human donor with chronic lymphocytic leukemia.

The chain carries TRBV11-2 and TRBJ2-3; the D gene is possibly TRBD2 (6 bases). Trimming removed 1 base from V and 0 bases from J, with 11 bases in between. This CDR3 contains 16 residues. Germline lookup yields CDR1 SGHAT and CDR2 FQNNGV. In DNA form, the CDR3 reads TGTGCCAGCAGCTTAGCCGGGAGTCCTAGCACAGATACGCAGTATTTT. Amino acids: CASSLAGSPSTDTQYF.

The table lists this clone with a few counts. The rearrangement joins TRBV27 to TRBJ1-4, with 9 bases fitting TRBD1. V gave up 7 bases and J gave up 7 bases; unmatched junction bases: 10. The CDR3 contains 15 residues. The germline CDR1 and CDR2 sequences are MNHEY and SMNVEV (reference sequence). The CDR3 region is CASTTYRGPGEKLFF. CDR3 nucleotides: TGTGCCAGCACTACTTACAGGGGGCCAGGTGAAAAACTGTTTTTT.

The chain has TRBV7-2 and TRBJ1-2; D is possibly TRBD1 (5 bases). Germline loops: CDR1 SGHTA, CDR2 FQGNSA. The CDR3 spans 15 residues. With 5 bases removed from V and 2 bases from J, the gap between germline ends came to 15 bases. The CDR3 DNA sequence: TGTGCCAGCAGCACCTCGCCGGACACAAACTATGGCTACACCTTC. This gives the protein CASSTSPDTNYGYTF.

J is TRBJ2-7 and V is TRBV13; unclear D gene. The CDR3 totals 14 residues. Trimming took off 3 bases at V and 2 bases at J, with 11 bases between the two ends. CDR1 is PRHDT, CDR2 FYEKMQ, per germline (reference sequence). CDR3 coding DNA: TGTGCCAGCAGCTTTTGGTTGGAACCCTACGAGCAGTACTTC. It is translated as CASSFWLEPYEQYF.

This chain uses TRBV27 with TRBJ1-1; 7 bases line up with TRBD1. The CDR3 sequence is 19 residues long. The V gene end was trimmed by 4 bases and the J gene end by 3 bases; junction bases not matched to a gene: 20. Germline CDR1 MNHEY, CDR2 SMNVEV (reference sequence). This CDR3 is CASSSGTVIKGRFDTEAFF. The CDR3 DNA reads TGTGCCAGCAGTTCAGGGACAGTAATAAAAGGGAGGTTTGACACTGAAGCTTTCTTT.

This clone was counted between two and nine times. This rearrangement joins TRBV2 to TRBJ2-1; D is possibly TRBD2 (5 bases). This CDR3 region has 11 residues. Trimming pared 8 bases from V and 9 bases from J, leaving 11 bases between. Germline CDR1 is SNHLY and CDR2 is FYNNEI. Here the CDR3 reads CASREPAEQFF. The CDR3 DNA sequence: TGTGCCAGCCGGGAACCGGCTGAGCAGTTCTTC. The full variable domain, with the rest looked up from reference TRBV2 and TRBJ2-1, is EPEVTQTPSHQVTQMGQEVILRCVPISNHLYFYWYRQILGQKVEFLVSFYNNEISEKSEIFDDQFSVERPDGSNFTLKIRSTKLEDSAMYFCASREPAEQFFGPGTRLTVL.

The rearrangement links TRBV11-2 to TRBJ2-7; the match to TRBD2 covers 10 bases. The CDR3 length is 14 residues. Germline V gene lookup returns CDR1 SGHAT and CDR2 FQNNGV. J lost 5 bases, V lost 2 bases, and 3 bases had no gene match. The CDR3 bases are TGTGCCAGCAGCTTACGACTAGCGGGCAACGAGCAGTACTTC. Its protein is CASSLRLAGNEQYF.

The chain couples TRBV4-2 to TRBJ1-4; D uncertain. Trimming took 0 bases from V and 0 from J, leaving 20 bases between them. This CDR3 spans 20 amino acids. CDR1 and CDR2 (germline): LGHNA, YNFKEQ. The CDR3 DNA is TGTGCCAGCAGCCAAGATTGGAGATACATCCAACCAGCAACTAATGAAAAACTGTTTTTT. Its translation: CASSQDWRYIQPATNEKLFF.

This clone occurred a few times. At one end the junction does not follow the germline gene, possibly because of a read error. V gene TRBV19 combines with J gene TRBJ2-7, with 8 bases lining up with TRBD1. Germline CDR1 and CDR2: LNHDA and SQIVND (reference sequence). The CDR3 consists of 13 residues. CDR3 in DNA: TGTGCCAGTAGTATGGGGACAGGCGGACGGTCCCTCTTC. Translated: CASSMGTGGRSLF.

The chain is built from TRBV9 and TRBJ2-1; 10 nucleotides match TRBD2. This CDR3 has 15 amino acids. Germline trimming cut 5 bases from V and 8 bases from J; bases unmatched to any gene: 10. CDR1 SGDLS and CDR2 YYNGEE come from the germline V gene. DNA for the CDR3: TGTGCCAGCAGGACTCCGGGACTAGCGAGCGATGAGCAGTTCTTC. It translates to CASRTPGLASDEQFF.

V usage is TRBV10-3 and J usage is TRBJ1-2; 7 bases align to TRBD1. The junction had 5 bases not matched to a gene; V was cut back by 3 bases and J by 4 bases. The germline gives CDR1 ENHRY, CDR2 SYGVKD. The CDR3 has 14 residues. CDR3 loop: CAISERGRAYGYTF. The CDR3 bases are TGTGCCATCAGTGAAAGGGGGCGGGCCTATGGCTACACCTTC.

V gene TRBV7-9 combines with J gene TRBJ2-3, with D hard to call. The CDR3 is 13 residues long. V was pared by 2 bases and J by 5 bases, with 8 bases between. Germline CDR1 SEHNR, CDR2 FQNEAQ (reference sequence). CDR3 DNA sequence: TGTGCCAGCAGCTTATCGTTTTTAGATACGCAGTATTTT. Its protein is CASSLSFLDTQYF.

This clone was picked up one time. This chain joins TRBV27 and TRBJ2-2; D not resolved. Germline V gives CDR1 MNHEY, CDR2 SMNVEV (reference sequence). Trimming pared 4 bases from V and 4 bases from J, leaving 13 bases between. The CDR3 has 15 amino acids. The CDR3 protein is CASSYSRESTGELFF. The CDR3 DNA reads TGTGCCAGCAGTTACTCTAGGGAAAGCACCGGGGAGCTGTTTTTT.

The table lists this clone with a few counts. The V call is TRBV19, the J call TRBJ2-7; TRBD1 is a possible D gene (5 bases). V was shortened by 2 bases and J by 7 bases, with 12 bases between the two germline ends. The CDR3 sequence is 13 residues long. The germline gives CDR1 LNHDA, CDR2 SQIVND (reference sequence). In nucleotides, the CDR3 is TGTGCCAGTAGTATAAGGGGCCCCGAAGAGCAGTACTTC. This translates into CASSIRGPEEQYF.

The chain carries TRBV25-1 and TRBJ2-1, with 10 bases that match TRBD2. The V gene's germline CDR1 is MGHDK and CDR2 SYGVNS. J lost 2 bases, V lost 2 bases, and 0 bases had no gene match. The CDR3 is 15 residues long. The CDR3 DNA reads TGTGCCAGCAGTGAAGGGACTAGCGCCTACAATGAGCAGTTCTTC. Translated, it gives CASSEGTSAYNEQFF.

The J gene is TRBJ2-1, the V gene TRBV28; TRBD1 is a possible D gene (5 bases). The CDR3 is 16 amino acids. Germline V gene sequence: CDR1 MDHEN, CDR2 SYDVKM. The germline V and J ends were trimmed by 7 bases and 7 bases, with 23 bases remaining between them. The CDR3 region has the DNA TGTGCCAGCACCGAAAGACAATCTCCGACAGTTAATGAGCAGTTCTTC. It is translated as CASTERQSPTVNEQFF.

The V and J genes are TRBV20-1 and TRBJ1-2; D remains unclear. V was trimmed by 2 bases and J by 5 bases, leaving 6 bases between them. The germline gives CDR1 DFQATT, CDR2 SNEGSKA (reference sequence). The CDR3 has 11 residues. The CDR3 nucleotides read TGCAGTGCTAGACAACTGTATGGCTACACCTTC. Encoded protein: CSARQLYGYTF.

A note on this clone: Other DNA sequences within the sample encode an identical CDR3. V usage is TRBV5-1 and J usage is TRBJ2-3; the D gene is possibly TRBD1 (6 bases). This CDR3 comprises 15 residues. Trimming left V 2 bases short and J 0 bases short, with 10 bases between. CDR1 and CDR2 (germline): SGHRS, YFSETQ. The CDR3 nucleotides read TGCGCCAGCAGCTTAGGACAGCTTAGCACAGATACGCAGTATTTT. Its protein is CASSLGQLSTDTQYF.